This TCR beta chain was sequenced for a study of blood T cell repertoires in COVID-19. At the level of the study: The origin of the acute and convalescent COVID-19 samples was the United States, Italy and Spain. Sources were T cells, B-cell-depleted T cells, or PBMCs; the material itself was cDNA or gDNA.

The germline CDR1 and CDR2 sequences are SGDLS and YYNGEE. This CDR3 has 17 residues. Unmatched junction bases numbered 14, after V lost 1 base and J lost 7 bases. Per the original data handling: Counts of nucleated cells, estimated from reference gene primer amplification, were obtained. Assay: immunoSEQ multiplex PCR; the TCRdb copy retains only in-frame clones and omits some. The V and J calls and clone size are taken from that table; D and trimming were inferred from the DNA. The data contain some 130,000 clones, under 95% of them seen just once; the ten biggest clones take up around 3.8%. This sequence originates from a man in his fifties with active COVID-19. The material sequenced was peripheral blood. This chain joins TRBV9 and TRBJ2-1; 7 bases match TRBD2. Here the CDR3 DNA reads TGTGCCAGCAGCGTAACCCTACGTACTGGGGGGGGGAATGAGCAGTTCTTC. Amino acid sequence: CASSVTLRTGGGNEQFF.